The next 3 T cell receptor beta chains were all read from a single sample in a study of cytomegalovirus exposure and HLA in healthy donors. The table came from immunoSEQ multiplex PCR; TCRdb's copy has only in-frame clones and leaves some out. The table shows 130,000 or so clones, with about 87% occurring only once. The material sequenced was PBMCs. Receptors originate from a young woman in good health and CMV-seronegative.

Here the CDR3 DNA reads TGTGCCAGCAGCTTCGCCCCTACTAGCGGCAATGAGCAGTTCTTC. It specifies CASSFAPTSGNEQFF. The chain links TRBV11-3 to TRBJ2-1; TRBD2 matches 8 bases. The CDR3 loop spans 15 amino acids. V trimming: 3 bases; J trimming: 6 bases; junction bases outside the gene matches: 7. The germline gives CDR1 SGHNT, CDR2 YENEEA. Full variable domain (remainder filled in from reference TRBV11-3 and TRBJ2-1): EAGVVQSPRYKIIEKKQPVAFWCNPISGHNTLYWYLQNLGQGPELLIRYENEEAVDDSQLPKDRFSAERLKGVDSTLKIQPAELGDSAVYLCASSFAPTSGNEQFFGPGTRLTVL.

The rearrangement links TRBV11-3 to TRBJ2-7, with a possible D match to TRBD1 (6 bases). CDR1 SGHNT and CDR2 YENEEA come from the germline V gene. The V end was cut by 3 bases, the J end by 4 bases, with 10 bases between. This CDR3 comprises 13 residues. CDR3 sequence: CASSFLQGYEQYF. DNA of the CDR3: TGTGCCAGCAGCTTTCTACAGGGATACGAGCAGTACTTC.

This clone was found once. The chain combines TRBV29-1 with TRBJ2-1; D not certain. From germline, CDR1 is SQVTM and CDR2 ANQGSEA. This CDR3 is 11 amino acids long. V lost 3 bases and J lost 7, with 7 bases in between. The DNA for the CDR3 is TGCAGCGTTGATCCTCGGAATGAGCAGTTCTTC. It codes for CSVDPRNEQFF.